This T cell receptor (beta chain) was captured by sequencing in a study of T cells in Graves' hyperthyroidism and ophthalmopathy. Study-wide context: Before treatment of any kind, peripheral blood was taken at initial diagnosis.

Study outcomes and limitations: Ophthalmopathy was identified by the model a median around 6.9 months ahead of onset. Blood also showed most of the thyroid clonotypes that were expanded above 0.001. Ophthalmopathy was distinguished from stable hyperthyroidism by 13 V-J signatures.

RNA transcripts yielded amplified TCR beta CDR3 regions. First-round RT-PCR with HTBI primers amplified the TCR CDR3 region. MiXCR, run by TCRdb on the multiplex PCR reads, gives a single entry per CDR3 protein. The sample includes about 350,000 distinct CDR3 sequences, around a sixth of them seen just once. This clonotype was found many times. The antigen is unknown. The CDR3 length is 14 residues. The V end was cut by 4 bases, the J end by 0 bases, with 9 bases between. In germline, CDR1 is SNHLY, CDR2 FYNNEI. This receptor was taken from a middle-aged woman with Graves' ophthalmopathy. Material: blood. The V gene is TRBV2, the J gene TRBJ1-1; possible D gene TRBD1, 6 bases. CDR3 sequence (DNA): TGTGCCAGCAGTGCAGGGGTATTGAACACTGAAGCTTTCTTT. Encoded protein: CASSAGVLNTEAFF.